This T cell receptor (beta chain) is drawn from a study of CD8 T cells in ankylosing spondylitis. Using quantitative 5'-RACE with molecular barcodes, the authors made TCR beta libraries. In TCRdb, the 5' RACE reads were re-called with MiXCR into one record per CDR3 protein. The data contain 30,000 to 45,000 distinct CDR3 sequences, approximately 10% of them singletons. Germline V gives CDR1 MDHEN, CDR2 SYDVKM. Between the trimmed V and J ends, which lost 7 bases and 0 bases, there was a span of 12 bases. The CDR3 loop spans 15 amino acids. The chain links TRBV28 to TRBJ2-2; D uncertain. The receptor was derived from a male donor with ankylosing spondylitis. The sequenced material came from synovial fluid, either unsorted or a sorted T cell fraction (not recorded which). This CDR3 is CASTLGSANTGELFF. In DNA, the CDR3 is TGTGCCAGCACCCTAGGCAGCGCGAACACCGGGGAGCTGTTTTTT.